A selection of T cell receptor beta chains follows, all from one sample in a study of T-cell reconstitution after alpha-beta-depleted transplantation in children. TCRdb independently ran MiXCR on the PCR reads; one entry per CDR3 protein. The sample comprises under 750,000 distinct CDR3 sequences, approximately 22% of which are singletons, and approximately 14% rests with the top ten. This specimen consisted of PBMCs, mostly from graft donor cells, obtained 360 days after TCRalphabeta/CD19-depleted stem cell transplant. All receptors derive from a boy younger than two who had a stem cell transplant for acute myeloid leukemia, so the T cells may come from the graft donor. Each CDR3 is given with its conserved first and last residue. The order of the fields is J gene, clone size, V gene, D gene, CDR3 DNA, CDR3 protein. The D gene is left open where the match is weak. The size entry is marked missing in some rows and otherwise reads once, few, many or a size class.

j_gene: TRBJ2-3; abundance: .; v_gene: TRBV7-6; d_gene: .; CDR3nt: TGTGCCAGCAGCTTGGAAACGTGGTCCGTCCGCACAGATACGCAGTATTTT; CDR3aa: CASSLETWSVRTDTQYF
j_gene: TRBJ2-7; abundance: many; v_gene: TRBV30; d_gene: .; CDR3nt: TGTGCCTGGAGTGGTAACGGAGGGGACAGCCTCTACGAGCAGTACTTC; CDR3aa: CAWSGNGGDSLYEQYF
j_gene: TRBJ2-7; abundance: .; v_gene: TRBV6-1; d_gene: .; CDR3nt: TGTGCCAGCACTCCTCCGGGAGCACGGGTCTACGAGCAGTACTTC; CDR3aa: CASTPPGARVYEQYF
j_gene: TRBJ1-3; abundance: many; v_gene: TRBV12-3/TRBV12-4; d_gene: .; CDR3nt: TGTGCCAGCAGTTTCGCACAGGGATCCACCATATATTTT; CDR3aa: CASSFAQGSTIYF
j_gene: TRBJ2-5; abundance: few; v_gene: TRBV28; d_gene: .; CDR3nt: TGTGCCAGCAGACGGACGGAGCTGGGGGAGACCCAGTACTTC; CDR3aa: CASRRTELGETQYF
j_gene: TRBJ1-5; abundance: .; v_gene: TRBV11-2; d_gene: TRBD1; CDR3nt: TGTGCCAGCAGCTTTTCGACAGGGGGGGATCAGCCCCAGCATTTT; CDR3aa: CASSFSTGGDQPQHF
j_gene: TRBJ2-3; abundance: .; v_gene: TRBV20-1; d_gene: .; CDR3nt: TGCAGTGCTAGAACGGACCTCAGCACAGATACGCAGTATTTT; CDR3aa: CSARTDLSTDTQYF
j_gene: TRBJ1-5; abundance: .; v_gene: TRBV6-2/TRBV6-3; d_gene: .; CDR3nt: TGTGCCGTAGGACTGACGAATCAGCCCCAGCATTTT; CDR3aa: CAVGLTNQPQHF
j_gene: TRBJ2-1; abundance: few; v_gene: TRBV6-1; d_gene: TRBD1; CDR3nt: TGTGCCAGCAGTGCCCGGGACAGGGGGCAATACGATGAGCAGTTCTTC; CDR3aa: CASSARDRGQYDEQFF
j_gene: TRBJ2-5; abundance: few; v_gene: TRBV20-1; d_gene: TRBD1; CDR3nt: TGCAGTGCTACATCTCGAGGGACAGGTCAACAAGAGACCCAGTACTTC; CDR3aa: CSATSRGTGQQETQYF
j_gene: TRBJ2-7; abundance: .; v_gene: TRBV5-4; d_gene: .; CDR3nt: TGTGCCAGCAGCCAAAAGGAGGGTTCCCACGAGCAGTACTTC; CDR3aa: CASSQKEGSHEQYF
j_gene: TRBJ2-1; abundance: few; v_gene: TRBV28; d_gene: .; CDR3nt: TGTGCCAGCAGTTTATGGAGGGGCCCGTCCTACAATGAGCAGTTCTTC; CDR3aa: CASSLWRGPSYNEQFF
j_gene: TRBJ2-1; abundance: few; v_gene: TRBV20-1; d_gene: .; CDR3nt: TGCAGTGCTAGTTTTCCCACTGAGCAGTTCTTC; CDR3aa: CSASFPTEQFF
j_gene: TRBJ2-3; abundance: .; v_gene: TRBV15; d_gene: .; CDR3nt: TGTGCCACCAGCAGTGCGATCACAGATACGCAGTATTTT; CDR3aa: CATSSAITDTQYF
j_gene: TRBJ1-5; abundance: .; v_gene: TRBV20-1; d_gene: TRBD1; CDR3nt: TGCAGTGCTAGAGTGGGGGACAGGGGAGGCAATCAGCCCCAGCATTTT; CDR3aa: CSARVGDRGGNQPQHF
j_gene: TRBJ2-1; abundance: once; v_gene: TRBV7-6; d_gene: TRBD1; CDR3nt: TGTGCCAGCAGCGCGCCGGGACAGGGGGATGAGCAGTTCTTC; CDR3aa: CASSAPGQGDEQFF
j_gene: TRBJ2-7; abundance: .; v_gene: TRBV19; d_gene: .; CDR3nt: TGTGCCAGTAGTATTAACCAGGGCTCAATAACCGAGCAGTACTTC; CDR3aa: CASSINQGSITEQYF
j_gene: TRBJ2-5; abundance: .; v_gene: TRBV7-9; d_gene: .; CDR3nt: TGTGCCAGCAGCTCGCCGGGGAGCCCCTACCAAGAGACCCAGTACTTC; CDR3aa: CASSSPGSPYQETQYF
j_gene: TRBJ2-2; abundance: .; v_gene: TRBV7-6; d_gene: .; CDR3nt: TGTGCCAGCAGCTTAGTGCGCAGGACCGGGGAGCTGTTTTTT; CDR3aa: CASSLVRRTGELFF
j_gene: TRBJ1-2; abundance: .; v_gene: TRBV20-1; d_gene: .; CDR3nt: TGCAGTCCTTCCCCCGGACTAGCTAACTATGGCTACACCTTC; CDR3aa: CSPSPGLANYGYTF
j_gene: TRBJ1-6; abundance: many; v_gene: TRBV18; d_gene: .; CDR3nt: TGTGCCAGCTCGCGGGGGACGGCCACTATTAATTCACCCCTCCACTTT; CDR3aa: CASSRGTATINSPLHF
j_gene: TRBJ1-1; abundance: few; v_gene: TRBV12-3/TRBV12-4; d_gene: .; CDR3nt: TGTGCCAGCAGTCCCACCTGGGGGCGGAACACTGAAGCTTTCTTT; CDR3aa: CASSPTWGRNTEAFF
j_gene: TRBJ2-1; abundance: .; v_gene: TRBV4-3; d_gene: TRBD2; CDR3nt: TGCGCCAGCAGCCAAGGAGCGGGGGGGTACAATGAGCAGTTCTTC; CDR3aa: CASSQGAGGYNEQFF
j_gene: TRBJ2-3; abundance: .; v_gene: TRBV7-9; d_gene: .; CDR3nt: TGTGCCAGCAGCCAGGACGGGGGCACAGATACGCAGTATTTT; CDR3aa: CASSQDGGTDTQYF
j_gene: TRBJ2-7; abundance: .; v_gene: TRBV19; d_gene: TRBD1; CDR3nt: TGTGCCAGTAGCACACAAGACAGGGGGCTTTCCTACGAGCAGTACTTC; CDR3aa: CASSTQDRGLSYEQYF
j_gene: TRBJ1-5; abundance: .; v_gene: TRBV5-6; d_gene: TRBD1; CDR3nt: TGTGCCAGCAGCTTGGCCTCCGGGACAGGGAGGAATCAGCCCCAGCATTTT; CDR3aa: CASSLASGTGRNQPQHF
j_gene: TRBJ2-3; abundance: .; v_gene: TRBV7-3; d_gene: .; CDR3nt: TGTGCCAGCAGCTTAAAGGGGGGTCCAACCACAGATACGCAGTATTTT; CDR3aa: CASSLKGGPTTDTQYF
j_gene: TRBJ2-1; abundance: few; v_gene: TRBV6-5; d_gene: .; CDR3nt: TGTGCCAGCAGTTACACCCGAAATGAGCAGTTCTTC; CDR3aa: CASSYTRNEQFF
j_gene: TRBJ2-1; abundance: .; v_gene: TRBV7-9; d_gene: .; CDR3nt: TGTGCCAGCAGCTTGGGTCCCGGCAGGGACAATGAGCAGTTCTTC; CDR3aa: CASSLGPGRDNEQFF
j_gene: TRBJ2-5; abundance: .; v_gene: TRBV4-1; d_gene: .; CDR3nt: TGCGCCAGCAGCCAAGTATCCGGGATGGAGACCCAGTACTTC; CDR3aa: CASSQVSGMETQYF
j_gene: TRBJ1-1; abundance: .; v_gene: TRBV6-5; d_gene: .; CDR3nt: TGTGCCAGCAGTCTAGCCGGCAGGTTGAACACTGAAGCTTTCTTT; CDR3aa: CASSLAGRLNTEAFF
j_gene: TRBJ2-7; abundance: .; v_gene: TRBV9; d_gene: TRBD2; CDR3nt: TGTGCCAGCAGCTCACAGCGGGGTGGGGTGAACGAGCAGTACTTC; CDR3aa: CASSSQRGGVNEQYF
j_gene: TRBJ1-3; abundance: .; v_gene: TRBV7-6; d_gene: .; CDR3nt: TGTGCCAGCAGCTTAGCGTTGGGCAGCTCTGGAAACACCATATATTTT; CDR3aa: CASSLALGSSGNTIYF
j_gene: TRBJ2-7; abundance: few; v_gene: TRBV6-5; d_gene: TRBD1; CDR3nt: TGTGCCAGCAGTTACGGTGGGGGACAGTCCTACGAGCAGTACTTC; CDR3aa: CASSYGGGQSYEQYF
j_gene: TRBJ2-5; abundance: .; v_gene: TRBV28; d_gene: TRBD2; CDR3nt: TGTGCCAGCAGTCCTAGCGGGGGCCGGGGAGAGACCCAGTACTTC; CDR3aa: CASSPSGGRGETQYF
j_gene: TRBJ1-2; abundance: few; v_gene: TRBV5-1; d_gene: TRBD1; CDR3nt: TGCGCCAGCAGCCCGGACAGGGTTGAGGACTATGGCTACACCTTC; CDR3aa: CASSPDRVEDYGYTF
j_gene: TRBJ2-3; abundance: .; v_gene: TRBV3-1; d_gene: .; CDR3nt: TGTGCCAGCTACGGCAGGGGGGTGACAGATACGCAGTATTTT; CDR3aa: CASYGRGVTDTQYF
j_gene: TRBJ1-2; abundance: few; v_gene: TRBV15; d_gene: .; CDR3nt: TGTGCCACCAGCACCGGCAGGGCCTTCAACTATGGCTACACCTTC; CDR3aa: CATSTGRAFNYGYTF
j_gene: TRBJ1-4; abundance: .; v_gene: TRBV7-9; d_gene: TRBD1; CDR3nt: TGTGCCAGCAGCTCCCAACAGGGGACGGGCGAAAAACTGTTTTTT; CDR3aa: CASSSQQGTGEKLFF
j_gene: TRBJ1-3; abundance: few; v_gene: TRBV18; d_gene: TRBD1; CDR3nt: TGTGCCAGCTCACCAATGACAGGGGCCCCCATCTCTGGAAACACCATATATTTT; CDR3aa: CASSPMTGAPISGNTIYF
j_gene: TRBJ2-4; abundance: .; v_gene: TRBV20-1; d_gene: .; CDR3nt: TGCAGTGCTAGAGAAGTCCTACTAGAGCCGTACTTC; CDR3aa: CSAREVLLEPYF
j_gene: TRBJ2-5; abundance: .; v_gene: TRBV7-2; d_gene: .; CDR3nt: TGTGCCAGCAGCTTAGTTCATTCTCAAGAGACCCAGTACTTC; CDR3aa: CASSLVHSQETQYF
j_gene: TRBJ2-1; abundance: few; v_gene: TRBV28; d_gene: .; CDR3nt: TGTGCCAGCAGTTTGGCCTCCCCCAATGAGCAGTTCTTC; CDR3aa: CASSLASPNEQFF
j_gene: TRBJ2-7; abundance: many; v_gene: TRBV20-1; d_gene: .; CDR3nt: TGCAGCGCACGAGACAGACGGGGACAACGATACGAGCAGTACTTC; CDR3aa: CSARDRRGQRYEQYF
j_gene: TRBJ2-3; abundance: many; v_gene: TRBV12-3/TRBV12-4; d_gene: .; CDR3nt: TGTGCCAGCAGTCCGGGTTGGGCAGATACGCAGTATTTT; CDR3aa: CASSPGWADTQYF
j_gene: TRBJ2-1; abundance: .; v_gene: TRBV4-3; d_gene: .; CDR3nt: TGCGCCAGCAGCCAAGTGGATATTCCCAGGCTTGGGGGGCAGTTCTTC; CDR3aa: CASSQVDIPRLGGQFF
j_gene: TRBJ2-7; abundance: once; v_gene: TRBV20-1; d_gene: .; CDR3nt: TGCAGTGCTAGACGGGCGGCAGACTACGAGCAGTACTTC; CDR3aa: CSARRAADYEQYF
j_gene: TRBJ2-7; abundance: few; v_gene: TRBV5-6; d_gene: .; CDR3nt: TGTGCCAGCAGCCCGGGCTGGAGGGATTACGAGCAGTACTTC; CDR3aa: CASSPGWRDYEQYF
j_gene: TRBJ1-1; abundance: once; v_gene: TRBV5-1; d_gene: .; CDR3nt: TGCGCCAGCGGGGACCTGGAGAACACTGAAGCTTTCTTT; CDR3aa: CASGDLENTEAFF
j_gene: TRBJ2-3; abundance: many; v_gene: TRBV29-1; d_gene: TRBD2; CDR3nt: TGCAGCGTCGCAACGGGGGGAAACACAGATACGCAGTATTTT; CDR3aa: CSVATGGNTDTQYF
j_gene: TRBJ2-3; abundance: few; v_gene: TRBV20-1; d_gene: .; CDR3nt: TGCAGTGCTACCGCAGGACCCTGGGTACGCACAGATACGCAGTATTTT; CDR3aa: CSATAGPWVRTDTQYF
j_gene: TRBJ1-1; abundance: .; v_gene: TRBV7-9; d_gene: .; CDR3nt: TGTGCCAGCAGCCCACCAGTCATGAACACTGAAGCTTTCTTT; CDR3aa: CASSPPVMNTEAFF
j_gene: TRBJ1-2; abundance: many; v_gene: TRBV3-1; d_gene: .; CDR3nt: TGTGCCAGCAGCCAAGAACTCTATGGCTACACCTTC; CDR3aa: CASSQELYGYTF
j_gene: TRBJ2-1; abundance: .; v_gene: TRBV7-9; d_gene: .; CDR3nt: TGTGCCAGCAGAGAAGACAGGCACTCCTACAATGAGCAGTTCTTC; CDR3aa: CASREDRHSYNEQFF
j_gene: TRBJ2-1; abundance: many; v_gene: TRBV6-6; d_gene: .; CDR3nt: TGTGCCAGCAGTTACGAAGAGGACAATGAGCAGTTCTTC; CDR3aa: CASSYEEDNEQFF